The clone carrying this TCR beta chain has just a few counts. This table comes from immunoSEQ multiplex PCR, and its TCRdb copy is limited to in-frame clones, with some not included. The sample contains 2,500,000 or so clones, roughly 90% of which appear only once. This record belongs to a study of shared clonotypes between healthy human individuals. Germline V gene sequence: CDR1 SGHTA, CDR2 FQGNSA. CDR3 length: 12 residues. V was clipped by 1 base and J by 12 bases; unmatched bases: 4. The sample consisted of naive CD4+ T cells from PBMCs. Indicated subset: CD45RA+ positively selected. The chain joins TRBV7-2 to TRBJ2-7; TRBD1 agrees at 9 bases. The TCR sequence derives from a man between 18 and 29 years old in good health. Some clones in this sample may be carry-over from other donors' samples. This chain's CDR3 is CASSLGDRALYF. CDR3 DNA: TGTGCCAGCAGCTTAGGGGACAGGGCCCTGTACTTC.